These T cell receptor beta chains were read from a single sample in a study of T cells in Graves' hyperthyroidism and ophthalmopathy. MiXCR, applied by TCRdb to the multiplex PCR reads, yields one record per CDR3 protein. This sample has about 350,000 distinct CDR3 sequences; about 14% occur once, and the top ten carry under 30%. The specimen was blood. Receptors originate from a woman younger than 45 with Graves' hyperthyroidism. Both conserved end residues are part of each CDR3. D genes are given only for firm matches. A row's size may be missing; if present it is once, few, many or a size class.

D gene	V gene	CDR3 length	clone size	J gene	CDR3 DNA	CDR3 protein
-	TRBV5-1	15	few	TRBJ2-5	TGCGCCAGCAGCTCAGGCTCGGCGGGCGGGGAGACCCAGTACTTC	CASSSGSAGGETQYF
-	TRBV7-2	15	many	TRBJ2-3	TGTGCCAGCAGCCCCCCCTCCTTAGGCACAGATACGCAGTATTTT	CASSPPSLGTDTQYF
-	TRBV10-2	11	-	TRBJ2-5	TGCGCCAGCAGACAGAGAGAGACCCAGTACTTC	CASRQRETQYF
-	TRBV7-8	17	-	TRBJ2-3	TGTGCCAGCAGCTTAGCGCGGCAGGGTGAGGGGACAGATACGCAGTATTTT	CASSLARQGEGTDTQYF
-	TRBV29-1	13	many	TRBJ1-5	TGCAGCGTTGAGGTGGCAGTTAATCAGCCCCAGCATTTT	CSVEVAVNQPQHF
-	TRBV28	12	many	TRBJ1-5	TGTGCCAGCAACGGGGTAAGGCAGCCCCAGCATTTT	CASNGVRQPQHF
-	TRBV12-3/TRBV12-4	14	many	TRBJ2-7	TGTGCCAGCAGTTTACTCAGGGCGCGAGGCGAGCAGTACTTC	CASSLLRARGEQYF
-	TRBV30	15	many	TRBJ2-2	TGTGCCTGGAGTCGTGAGGGGGGAACCACCGGGGAGCTGTTTTTT	CAWSREGGTTGELFF
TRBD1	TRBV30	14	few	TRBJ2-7	TGTGCCTGGAATTATCTCATAGGGGGCGACGAGCAGTACTTC	CAWNYLIGGDEQYF
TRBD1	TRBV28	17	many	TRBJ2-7	TGTGCCAGCAGCTTTCCAGCTCCGGGACAGGGTCTCTACGAGCAGTACTTC	CASSFPAPGQGLYEQYF
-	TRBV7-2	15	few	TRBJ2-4	TGTGCCAGCAGCTTATTGGCGGGCTCCAAAAACATTCAGTACTTC	CASSLLAGSKNIQYF
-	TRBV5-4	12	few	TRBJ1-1	TGTGCCAGCAAGCAGGTGAACACTGAAGCTTTCTTT	CASKQVNTEAFF
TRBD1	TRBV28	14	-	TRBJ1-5	TGTGCCAGCAGTTCCGACAGGGGGCGGCAGCCCCAGCATTTT	CASSSDRGRQPQHF
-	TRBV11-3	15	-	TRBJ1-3	TGTGCCAGCAGCCACCGGACAACCTCTGGAAACACCATATATTTT	CASSHRTTSGNTIYF
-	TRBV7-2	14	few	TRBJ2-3	TGTGCCAGCAGCTTAGGGGTTAGCACAGATACGCAGTATTTT	CASSLGVSTDTQYF
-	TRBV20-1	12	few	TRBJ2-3	TGCAGTGCTCTCACATCGGGTGTTACGCAGTATTTT	CSALTSGVTQYF
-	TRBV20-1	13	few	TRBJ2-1	TGCAGTGCTAGTAATAGCGGCTACAATGAGCAGTTCTTC	CSASNSGYNEQFF
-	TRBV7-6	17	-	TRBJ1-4	TGTGCCAGCAGCCGCGGTGGGGGGCGAGGTAGTAATGAAAAACTGTTTTTT	CASSRGGGRGSNEKLFF
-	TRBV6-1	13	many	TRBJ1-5	TGTGCCAGCAGTGAAAATGGGGGTGAGCCCCAGCATTTT	CASSENGGEPQHF
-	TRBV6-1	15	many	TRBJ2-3	TGTGCCAGCAGTGCTGCCGGACGGAGCACAGATACGCAGTATTTT	CASSAAGRSTDTQYF
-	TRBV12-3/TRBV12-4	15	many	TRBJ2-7	TGTGCCAGCAGTTTAGTTGCCCGAAGCTCCTACGAGCAGTACTTC	CASSLVARSSYEQYF
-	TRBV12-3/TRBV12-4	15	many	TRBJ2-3	TGTGCCAGCAGCCCAATCCTGTTCGACACAGATACGCAGTATTTT	CASSPILFDTDTQYF
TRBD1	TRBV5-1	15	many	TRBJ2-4	TGCGCCAGCAGCTTGGGACAGGGAGACAAAAACATTCAGTACTTC	CASSLGQGDKNIQYF
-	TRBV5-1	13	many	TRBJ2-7	TGCGCCAGCAGCTTGGCCATAGGGAGCGAGCAGTACTTC	CASSLAIGSEQYF
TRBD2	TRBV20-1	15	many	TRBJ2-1	TGCAGTGCTACCCCCCGGACTAGGGCCTACAATGAGCAGTTCTTC	CSATPRTRAYNEQFF
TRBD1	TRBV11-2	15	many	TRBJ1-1	TGTGCCAGCAGCTCCCGACAGGGTTTGAACACTGAAGCTTTCTTT	CASSSRQGLNTEAFF
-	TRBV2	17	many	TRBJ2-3	TGTGCCAGCAGTGATCCCCCCACAGGGCTAACCACAGATACGCAGTATTTT	CASSDPPTGLTTDTQYF
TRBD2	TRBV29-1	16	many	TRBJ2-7	TGCAGCGTTGTTGGACTAGCGGGAGAAAGTTTCGGGGAGCAGTACTTC	CSVVGLAGESFGEQYF
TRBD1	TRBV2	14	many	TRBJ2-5	TGTGCCAGCAGTGATGAAGGACAGGCTTTAACCCAGTACTTC	CASSDEGQALTQYF
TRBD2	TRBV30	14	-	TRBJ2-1	TGTGCCTGCCCACTAGCGGGAGGGGACAATGAGCAGTTCTTC	CACPLAGGDNEQFF
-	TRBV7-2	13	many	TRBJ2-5	TGTGCCAGCAGCCCTACGGACCAAGAGACCCAGTACTTC	CASSPTDQETQYF
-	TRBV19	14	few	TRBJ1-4	TGTGCCAGTAGTATCCAGGGGCCGGCGGAAAAACTGTTTTTT	CASSIQGPAEKLFF
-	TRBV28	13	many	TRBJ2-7	TGTGCCAGCAGTACCGGGGTCCTCCCCGAGCAGTACTTC	CASSTGVLPEQYF
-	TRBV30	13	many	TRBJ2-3	TGTGCCTGGACAGGCGGGAACCCAGATACGCAGTATTTT	CAWTGGNPDTQYF
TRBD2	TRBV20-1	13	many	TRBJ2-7	TGCAGTGCTACCCGGGACTACTCCTACGAGCAGTACTTC	CSATRDYSYEQYF
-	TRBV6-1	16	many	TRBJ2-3	TGTGCCAGCAGTTACGGTCAGGGAACGAGCACAGATACGCAGTATTTT	CASSYGQGTSTDTQYF
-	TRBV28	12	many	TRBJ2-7	TGTGCCAGCGGAGGACTGCTCTACGAGCAGTACTTC	CASGGLLYEQYF
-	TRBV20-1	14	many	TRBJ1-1	TGCAGTGCTAGTGGTGGGACGGTGAACACTGAAGCTTTCTTT	CSASGGTVNTEAFF
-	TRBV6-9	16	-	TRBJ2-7	TGTGCCAGCCGGTATGGACACGTGCTTGTCTCCTACGAGCAGTACTTC	CASRYGHVLVSYEQYF
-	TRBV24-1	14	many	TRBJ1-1	TGTGCCACCAGTGAGGGGTTTAGTTACACTGAAGCTTTCTTT	CATSEGFSYTEAFF
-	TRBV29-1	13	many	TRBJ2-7	TGCAGCGTGATGTCCGGGGAGACCTACGAGCAGTACTTC	CSVMSGETYEQYF
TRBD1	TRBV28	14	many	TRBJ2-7	TGTGCCAGCAGGCCAACCTCTACAGGGGCCGAGCAGTACTTC	CASRPTSTGAEQYF
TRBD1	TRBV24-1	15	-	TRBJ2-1	TGTGCCACCATGGGTCCCGGGACAGGGAACAATGAGCAGTTCTTC	CATMGPGTGNNEQFF
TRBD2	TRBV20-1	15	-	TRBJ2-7	TGCAGTGCTAGAGATCTGGCTAGCGGGGGGGGTGAGCAGTACTTC	CSARDLASGGGEQYF
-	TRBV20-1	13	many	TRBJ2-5	TGCAGTGCTAGTCTAACAATAAAGGAGACCCAGTACTTC	CSASLTIKETQYF
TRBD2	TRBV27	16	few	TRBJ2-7	TGTGCCAGCAGTACCGGGACTAGCGGGAGGACGTATGAGCAGTACTTC	CASSTGTSGRTYEQYF
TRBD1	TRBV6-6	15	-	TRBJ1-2	TGTGCCAGCAGTTACGATGGGACAGCCAGCTATGGCTACACCTTC	CASSYDGTASYGYTF
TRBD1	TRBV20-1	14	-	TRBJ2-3	TGCAGTGCTAGAAAACAGGGGGCTCCAGATACGCAGTATTTT	CSARKQGAPDTQYF
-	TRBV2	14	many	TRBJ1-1	TGTGCCAGCAGGGCTTCCAGGGGACCAACTGAAGCTTTCTTT	CASRASRGPTEAFF
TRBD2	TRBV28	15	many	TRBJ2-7	TGTGCCAGCAGTGCGGGGACTAGCGGATACTACGAGCAGTACTTC	CASSAGTSGYYEQYF
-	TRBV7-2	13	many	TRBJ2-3	TGTGCCAGCAGCTACCAACAGGGAGATACGCAGTATTTT	CASSYQQGDTQYF
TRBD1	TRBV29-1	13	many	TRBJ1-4	TGCAGCGTGACAGGGGACCACAATGAAAAACTGTTTTTT	CSVTGDHNEKLFF
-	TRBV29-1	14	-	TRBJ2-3	TGCAGCGTAGAAAAGGGAGTGGGAACAGATACGCAGTATTTT	CSVEKGVGTDTQYF
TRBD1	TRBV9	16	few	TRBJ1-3	TGTGCCAGCAGCGCGACAGGGGCCCACTCTGGAAACACCATATATTTT	CASSATGAHSGNTIYF
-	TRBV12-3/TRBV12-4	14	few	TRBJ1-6	TGTGCCAGCAGCCCCGCCGGACCGAATTCACCCCTCCACTTT	CASSPAGPNSPLHF